One TCR beta chain is described in this entry. What it binds is unknown. This record comes from a study of cytomegalovirus exposure and HLA in healthy donors. Study-level results: The authors considered a cluster of highly shared sequence variants likely to be a sequencing artifact.

Both 60 Vbeta primers and 13 Jbeta primers went into the PCR. Profiling relied on immunoSEQ multiplex PCR, and the TCRdb table lists in-frame clones only, not all of them. The sample comprises about 92,000 clones, 70% to 90% of which are singletons, and 5.6% rests with the top ten. Donors likely had unrecorded immune exposures despite being nominally healthy when sampled. Sequenced: PBMCs. The source is a woman aged 18-29 years in good health and CMV-seropositive.

The chain's CDR3 is CATSRQGSETQYF. The DNA of the CDR3 is TGTGCCACCTCGCGGCAGGGTTCGGAGACCCAGTACTTC. This sequence joins TRBV28 and TRBJ2-5; D is perhaps TRBD1 (5 bases). CDR3 length: 13 amino acids. Per the germline V gene, CDR1 is MDHEN and CDR2 is SYDVKM. V was shortened by 10 bases and J by 5 bases, with 17 bases between the two germline ends.